A single sample is the source of the 25 T cell receptor beta chains below, sequenced in a study of breast tumors, draining lymph nodes, adjacent tissues. TCRdb used MiXCR to reprocess the multiplex PCR reads, holding one entry per CDR3 protein. The table includes 20,000 to 25,000 distinct CDR3 sequences, about 30% detected once. Sequenced: breast tumor tissue. Receptors originate from a female donor with breast cancer. Some clones in this sample may be carry-over from other donors' samples.

Notes on this clonotype: This may be a read error, as it is one base from a much larger clone. The J gene is TRBJ2-7, the V gene TRBV28; no clear D gene. CDR1 is MDHEN, CDR2 SYDVKM, per germline. V dropped 3 bases and J dropped 5 bases, with 14 bases sitting between them. The CDR3 contains 14 residues. The CDR3 loop reads CASSFRPSCDEQYF. The DNA for the CDR3 is TGTGCCAGCAGTTTTCGACCCTCATGCGACGAGCAGTACTTC.

The chain is built from TRBV27 and TRBJ2-7; D is unclear. Germline loops: CDR1 MNHEY, CDR2 SMNVEV (reference sequence). Trimming pared 5 bases from V and 7 bases from J, leaving 15 bases between. The CDR3 totals 13 residues. The CDR3 loop is CASSPSQIGEQYF. The CDR3 DNA reads TGTGCCAGCAGTCCATCACAGATTGGGGAGCAGTACTTC.

Ten or more counts support this clonotype. The chain is built from TRBV12-3 or TRBV12-4 and TRBJ1-4; possibly TRBD1 for D (5 bases). V gave up 2 bases and J gave up 11 bases, with 12 bases separating them. The CDR3 totals 13 residues. The CDR3 DNA is TGTGCCAGCAGTTTATCGGGGGGAGGTAAACTGTTTTTT. It is translated as CASSLSGGGKLFF.

The chain combines TRBV9 with TRBJ2-2; D remains unclear. The CDR3 loop spans 13 amino acids. The ends were cut back, 3 bases at V and 1 base at J, with 4 bases in the middle. Looked up from germline, CDR1 is SGDLS and CDR2 is YYNGEE. The CDR3 loop reads CASSERNTGELFF. The CDR3, as DNA: TGTGCCAGCAGCGAGCGGAACACCGGGGAGCTGTTTTTT.

As concerns this clonotype: Since the CDR3 does not end with the conserved phenylalanine or tryptophan, this likely comes from a read error. The chain carries TRBV18 and TRBJ2-1, with D perhaps matching TRBD1 (6 bases). This CDR3 is built from 14 residues. Trimming cost V 7 bases and J 4 bases, with 14 bases left between them. Germline CDR1 KGHSH, CDR2 LQKENI. The chain's CDR3 is CASWGQGEYNEQFS. CDR3 DNA sequence: TGTGCCAGCTGGGGACAAGGAGAATACAATGAGCAGTTCTCC.

This clonotype was observed at least ten times. The rearrangement links TRBV14 to TRBJ2-6; 9 nucleotides match TRBD1. The CDR3 totals 18 residues. With V trimmed by 4 bases and J by 0 bases, 7 bases remained unmatched. CDR1 and CDR2 from the germline V gene are SGHDN and FVKESK. The CDR3 sequence is CASSPRTGARSGANVLTF. In DNA form, the CDR3 reads TGTGCCAGCAGCCCCAGGACAGGGGCTCGCTCTGGGGCCAACGTCCTGACTTTC.

The rearrangement links TRBV6-2 or TRBV6-3 to TRBJ1-5; the D is unclear. The CDR3 covers 14 residues. V was pared by 5 bases and J by 5 bases, with 13 bases between. CDR1 and CDR2 (germline): MNHEY, SVGEGT. CDR3 nucleotides: TGTGCCAGCAGTCAGGACGGACCCTATCAGCCCCAGCATTTT. Amino acid sequence: CASSQDGPYQPQHF.

This clonotype was counted many times. The chain is built from TRBV20-1 and TRBJ1-2; no clear D gene. This CDR3 comprises 12 residues. CDR1 and CDR2 (germline): DFQATT, SNEGSKA (reference sequence). CDR3 nucleotides: TGCAGCCCGGAGGGCCCCGGCTATGGCTACACCTTC. As protein: CSPEGPGYGYTF.

On this clonotype itself: A much larger clone lies a single base off, so this may be a read error. The CDR3 carries no conserved terminal phenylalanine or tryptophan, so it likely arises from a read error. V and J are TRBV6-1 and TRBJ1-5; a possible D gene is TRBD1 (6 bases). Per germline, CDR1 MNHNS and CDR2 SASEGT. The CDR3 length is 16 residues. V was trimmed by 6 bases and J by 0 bases, leaving 15 bases between them. CDR3 nucleotides: TGTGCCAGCAGCAGTCCGGGACACCCTAGCAATCAGCCCCAGCATTTA. This codes for CASSSPGHPSNQPQHL.

The chain joins TRBV30 to TRBJ2-6, with a tentative D call TRBD1 (6 bases). CDR3 length: 13 amino acids. Germline CDR1 GTSNPN, CDR2 SVGIG (reference sequence). V was clipped by 8 bases and J by 1 base, with 9 bases between them. CDR3 sequence reads: CALDRSGANVLTF. In DNA form, the CDR3 reads TGTGCCCTTGACAGGTCTGGGGCCAACGTCCTGACTTTC.

In this sample, this clonotype turned up many times. The chain uses TRBV14 and TRBJ2-1; maybe TRBD2 (6 bases). The CDR3 runs to 16 residues. V dropped 4 bases and J dropped 7 bases, with 20 bases sitting between them. The germline gives CDR1 SGHDN, CDR2 FVKESK. The CDR3 bases are TGTGCCAGCAGCCGACGGACGGAGGGTGGACTAAATGAGCAGTTCTTC. It is translated as CASSRRTEGGLNEQFF.

This clonotype was observed many times. The chain combines TRBV20-1 with TRBJ1-2; D is unclear. The CDR3 runs 13 residues. Germline-derived CDR1 and CDR2 are DFQATT and SNEGSKA (reference sequence). The ends were cut back, 3 bases at V and 0 bases at J, with 8 bases in the middle. The CDR3 DNA follows: TGCAGTGCTAGGTCGGAGGCTAACTATGGCTACACCTTC. Residues: CSARSEANYGYTF.

This clonotype has at least ten counts. This chain joins TRBV15 and TRBJ2-1; 8 positions match TRBD2. Germline-derived CDR1 and CDR2 are LNHNV and YYDKDF (reference sequence). The CDR3 is 16 residues long. Trimming removed 3 bases from V and 4 bases from J; junction bases left unmatched: 8. DNA of the CDR3: TGTGCCACCAGCAGGGTAACTAGCGGATATTACAATGAGCAGTTCTTC. Translated: CATSRVTSGYYNEQFF.

This clonotype was counted at least ten times. The V and J genes are TRBV11-3 and TRBJ2-3; D gene ambiguous. CDR3 size: 14 residues. Trimming took 5 bases from V and 0 from J, leaving 9 bases between them. Germline V gene data show CDR1 as SGHNT and CDR2 as YENEEA. CDR3 loop: CASSPSASTDTQYF. CDR3 DNA: TGTGCCAGCAGCCCTAGTGCCAGCACAGATACGCAGTATTTT.

This clonotype is medium-sized in the sample. This chain uses TRBV4-1 with TRBJ1-3, with D tentatively TRBD1 (5 bases). The CDR3 has 15 amino acids. Trimming removed 0 bases from V and 9 bases from J, with 15 bases in between. The V gene's germline CDR1 is MGHRA and CDR2 YSYEKL. CDR3 nucleotides: TGCGCCAGCAGCCAAGACGTAGGGGCACGGGGCACCATATATTTT. Translation: CASSQDVGARGTIYF.

The sample holds many counts of this clonotype. The chain uses TRBV5-1 and TRBJ2-5; possible D gene TRBD1, 6 bases. This CDR3 spans 13 amino acids. Germline V gene lookup returns CDR1 SGHRS and CDR2 YFSETQ. V was shortened by 3 bases and J by 4 bases, with 10 bases between the two germline ends. The CDR3 is CASSYQGRETQYF. The CDR3 region has the DNA TGCGCCAGCAGCTATCAGGGGCGAGAGACCCAGTACTTC.

This clonotype is deemed medium-sized (0.01 to 0.1%). The V call is TRBV27, the J call TRBJ2-1; a weak D match, TRBD1 (6 bases). V was trimmed by 0 bases and J by 8 bases, leaving 11 bases between them. The CDR3 loop spans 14 amino acids. Germline lookup yields CDR1 MNHEY and CDR2 SMNVEV (reference sequence). CDR3 sequence: CASSLSQGWDEQFF. DNA for the CDR3: TGTGCCAGCAGTTTATCACAGGGTTGGGATGAGCAGTTCTTC.

This clonotype was observed at least ten times. V is TRBV7-3 and J is TRBJ2-2, with TRBD2 as a possible D gene (7 bases). The CDR3 length is 14 residues. Trimming cost V 6 bases and J 6 bases, with 14 bases left between them. Germline assignment: CDR1 SGHTA and CDR2 FQGTGA. The CDR3 loop is CASRRGAGAGELFF. The DNA for the CDR3 is TGTGCCAGCAGGAGGGGGGCGGGGGCCGGGGAGCTGTTTTTT.

This clonotype occurred many times. The J gene is TRBJ2-1, the V gene TRBV6-1; possible D gene TRBD1, 5 bases. CDR1 and CDR2 (germline): MNHNS, SASEGT. The V end lost 6 bases, the J end lost 10 bases, and 10 bases lay between the germline ends. The CDR3 is made up of 11 amino acids. The CDR3 spells CASRTEVEQFF. The CDR3 DNA sequence: TGTGCCAGCAGGACAGAGGTGGAGCAGTTCTTC.

This clonotype was seen ten or more times. This sequence joins TRBV25-1 and TRBJ2-5; possibly TRBD2 for D (6 bases). CDR3 length: 14 residues. V was trimmed by 1 base and J by 2 bases, leaving 8 bases between them. CDR1 is MGHDK and CDR2 is SYGVNS in the germline V gene. CDR3 in amino acids: CASSEFGGQETQYF. The CDR3 coding sequence is TGTGCCAGCAGTGAATTTGGGGGGCAAGAGACCCAGTACTTC.

Many counts were recorded for this clonotype. The chain couples TRBV6-4 to TRBJ2-2; D call uncertain. Looked up from germline, CDR1 is MRHNA and CDR2 is SNTAGT. This CDR3 comprises 13 residues. V was cut by 4 bases and J by 2 bases, with 5 bases left in between. CDR3 loop: CASSGSNTGELFF. The DNA of the CDR3 is TGTGCCAGCAGTGGCAGTAACACCGGGGAGCTGTTTTTT.

This clonotype was seen ten or more times. The genes are TRBV5-1 and TRBJ2-3; TRBD2 matches 15 bases. The J segment lost 6 bases and the V segment lost 5 bases, leaving 7 bases of the junction unmatched. The CDR3 consists of 16 residues. Germline V gene lookup returns CDR1 SGHRS and CDR2 YFSETQ. As DNA, the CDR3 is TGCGCCAGCAGAACTTCCGGGACTAGCGGGAGGGATACGCAGTATTTT. Its translation is CASRTSGTSGRDTQYF. The whole variable domain, filled in from reference TRBV5-1 and TRBJ2-3, reads KAGVTQTPRYLIKTRGQQVTLSCSPISGHRSVSWYQQTPGQGLQFLFEYFSETQRNKGNFPGRFSGRQFSNSRSEMNVSTLELGDSALYLCASRTSGTSGRDTQYFGPGTRLTVL.

This clonotype was found many times. V is TRBV28 and J is TRBJ2-2; D may match TRBD1 or TRBD2 (6 bases each). CDR3 size: 15 residues. Trimming stripped 4 bases from V and 6 bases from J, with 15 bases between. Per germline, CDR1 MDHEN and CDR2 SYDVKM. CDR3: CASSYVGGGSGELFF. The DNA for the CDR3 is TGTGCCAGCAGTTACGTTGGAGGGGGATCCGGGGAGCTGTTTTTT.

This clonotype came up many times. The chain employs TRBV27 and TRBJ2-7; the D gene is possibly TRBD2 (6 bases). V was clipped by 5 bases and J by 0 bases, with 17 bases between them. The CDR3 covers 16 residues. Per the germline V gene, CDR1 is MNHEY and CDR2 is SMNVEV (reference sequence). DNA of the CDR3: TGTGCCAGCAGTCCTTTCCCTCCCGGGGGCTCCTACGAGCAGTACTTC. Its protein product is CASSPFPPGGSYEQYF.

This clonotype was found many times. The chain has TRBV7-6 and TRBJ2-5; 12 nucleotides agree with TRBD2. J gave up 5 bases and V 3 bases, and 10 bases lay outside the gene matches. Germline CDR1 and CDR2: SGHVS and FNYEAQ. The CDR3 has 17 residues. The CDR3 nucleotides read TGTGCCAGCAGCTTCCTAGCGGGAGGGAGGGGCGTGGAGACCCAGTACTTC. Protein: CASSFLAGGRGVETQYF.